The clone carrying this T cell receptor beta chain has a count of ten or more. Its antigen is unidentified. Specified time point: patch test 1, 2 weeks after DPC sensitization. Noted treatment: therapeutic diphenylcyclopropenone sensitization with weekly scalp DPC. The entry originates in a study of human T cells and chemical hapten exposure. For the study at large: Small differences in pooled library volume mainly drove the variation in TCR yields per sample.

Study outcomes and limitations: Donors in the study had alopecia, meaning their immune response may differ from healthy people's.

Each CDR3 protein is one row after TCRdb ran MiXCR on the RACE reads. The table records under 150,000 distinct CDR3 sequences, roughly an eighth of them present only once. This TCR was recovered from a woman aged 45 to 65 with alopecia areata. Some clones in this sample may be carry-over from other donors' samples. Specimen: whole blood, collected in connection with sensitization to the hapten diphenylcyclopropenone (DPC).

The CDR3: CASSSPGPSPSGANVLTF. Written as DNA, the CDR3 is TGTGCCAGCAGCTCACCGGGCCCTAGCCCTTCTGGGGCCAACGTCCTGACTTTC. The chain joins TRBV11-2 to TRBJ2-6; a possible D gene is TRBD2 (5 bases). Per germline, CDR1 SGHAT and CDR2 FQNNGV. The CDR3 is 18 amino acids. V lost 4 bases, J lost 1 base, and 17 bases lay in between.